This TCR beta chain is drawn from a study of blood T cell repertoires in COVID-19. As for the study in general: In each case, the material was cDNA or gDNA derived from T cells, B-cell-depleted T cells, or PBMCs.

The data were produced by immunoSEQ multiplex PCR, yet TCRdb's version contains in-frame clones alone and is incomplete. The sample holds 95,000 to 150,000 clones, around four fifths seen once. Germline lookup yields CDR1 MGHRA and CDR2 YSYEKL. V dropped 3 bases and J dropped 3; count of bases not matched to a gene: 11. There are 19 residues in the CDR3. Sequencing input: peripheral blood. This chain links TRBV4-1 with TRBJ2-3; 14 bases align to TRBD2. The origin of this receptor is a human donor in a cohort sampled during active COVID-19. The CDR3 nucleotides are TGCGCCAGCAGCCATGGACTAGCGGGGGGCCCGGCGGGTACAGATACGCAGTATTTT. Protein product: CASSHGLAGGPAGTDTQYF.